The entry that follows covers one T cell receptor (beta chain) sequence. Within the sample, other DNA sequences also encode this same CDR3. Trimming shortened V by 0 bases and J by 4 bases, and 12 bases separated the two germline ends. This CDR3 region has 15 residues. Germline V gene data show CDR1 as MGHRA and CDR2 as YSYEKL. The data derive from a study of blood T cell repertoires in COVID-19. Study summary: The origin of the acute and convalescent COVID-19 samples was the United States, Italy and Spain. T cells, B-cell-depleted T cells, or PBMCs provided the cDNA or gDNA that served as material.

In the source study's methods: Counts of nucleated cells, estimated from reference gene primer amplification, were obtained. This table comes from immunoSEQ multiplex PCR, and its TCRdb copy is limited to in-frame clones, with some not included. From that table come the V and J calls and clone size; the DNA was used to work out D and trimming. Among 41,000 or so clones listed, about 85% were seen once. The chain is built from TRBV4-1 and TRBJ1-2, with D perhaps TRBD1 (5 bases). The material sequenced was peripheral blood. This TCR derives from a man aged 60 to 75 with acute or convalescent COVID-19. The CDR3 DNA reads TGCGCCAGCAGCCAAGATCGCCAGGGCGCCTATGGCTACACCTTC. Translation: CASSQDRQGAYGYTF.